Below are 11 T cell receptor beta chains sequenced from a single sample in a study of cytomegalovirus exposure and HLA in healthy donors. Amplification used 60 Vbeta primers and 13 Jbeta primers. Clones were read by immunoSEQ multiplex PCR, and TCRdb kept only the in-frame ones, dropping some. The sample records 150,000 to 200,000 clones, 84% being singletons. Sequencing was performed on PBMCs. These receptors all stem from a man between 45 and 60 years old in good health and CMV-seropositive.

The genes are TRBV19 and TRBJ2-7, with TRBD2 matching 14 bases. CDR1 and CDR2 (germline): LNHDA, SQIVND (reference sequence). The V segment lost 4 bases and the J segment 6 bases; nucleotides outside the gene matches: 2. This CDR3 is built from 14 residues. CDR3 sequence reads: CASSTGTSGSEQYV. The CDR3 DNA reads TGTGCCAGTAGTACCGGGACTAGCGGGAGCGAGCAGTACGTC.

This clone was detected once. CDR3 bases: TGTGCCAGTAGTGCCCGTCTAGCGGGGGCATGGTATTTT. Amino acid sequence: CASSARLAGAWYF. J is TRBJ2-3 and V is TRBV19; TRBD2 agrees at 10 bases. V gave up 5 bases and J gave up 14 bases; unmatched junction bases: 10. CDR3 size: 13 residues. Germline lookup yields CDR1 LNHDA and CDR2 SQIVND (reference sequence).

CDR3 DNA: TGCGCCAGCAGTGAGTCGGTGGGGGAGGCCTCCCTAGCCAAAAACATTCAGTACTTC. Translation: CASSESVGEASLAKNIQYF. The J gene is TRBJ2-4, the V gene TRBV10-1, with D tentatively TRBD2 (6 bases). This CDR3 region has 19 residues. Trimming removed 0 bases at V and 0 bases at J, with 18 bases between. Looked up from germline, CDR1 is WNHNN and CDR2 is SYGVQD (reference sequence).

The chain employs TRBV5-4 and TRBJ1-5; weak D call: TRBD1 (6 bases). The V and J ends lost 0 bases and 4 bases respectively, with 11 bases between them. The CDR3 extends over 15 amino acids. Germline lookup yields CDR1 SGHNT and CDR2 YYREEE (reference sequence). CDR3 sequence reads: CASSLGTENNQPQHF. CDR3 in DNA: TGTGCCAGCAGCTTGGGGACAGAGAATAATCAGCCCCAGCATTTT.

This clone was seen once. The rearrangement joins TRBV7-7 to TRBJ2-5; D might be TRBD1 (5 bases). CDR1 and CDR2 from the germline V gene are SSHAT and FNYEAQ (reference sequence). The V gene lost 1 base and the J gene lost 0 bases, with 6 bases spanning the gap. This CDR3 has 14 residues. The CDR3 DNA sequence: TGTGCCAGCAGCTTAGGGGGCTACCAAGAGACCCAGTACTTC. Protein product: CASSLGGYQETQYF.

This clone was counted a single time. This rearrangement joins TRBV15 to TRBJ1-3; 9 nucleotides align to TRBD1. V lost 1 base to trimming and J lost 4 bases; unmatched junction nucleotides: 5. Germline values: CDR1 LNHNV, CDR2 YYDKDF (reference sequence). The CDR3 is 16 amino acids. CDR3 coding DNA: TGTGCCACCAGCAGAGGGAAGACAGGGGGGGGAAACACCATATATTTT. As protein: CATSRGKTGGGNTIYF.

The chain's CDR3 is CASSPYRGQSSGANVLTF. CDR3 nucleotides: TGTGCCAGCAGCCCGTACAGGGGACAGAGCTCTGGGGCCAACGTCCTGACTTTC. The chain uses TRBV5-8 and TRBJ2-6, with TRBD1 identical over 7 bases. V dropped 4 bases and J dropped 0; count of bases not matched to a gene: 10. CDR1 is SGHTS and CDR2 is YDEGEE in the germline V gene. The CDR3 has 18 amino acids.

The genes are TRBV5-1 and TRBJ1-1; 8 bases fit TRBD1. Germline trimming cut 6 bases from V and 6 bases from J; bases unmatched to any gene: 13. CDR1 is SGHRS and CDR2 is YFSETQ in the germline V gene. The CDR3 is made up of 15 amino acids. The CDR3 is CASTFNQGARAEAFF. The DNA of the CDR3 is TGCGCCAGCACCTTTAATCAGGGGGCAAGGGCTGAAGCTTTCTTT.

This clone was seen only a few times. This chain connects TRBV6-6 to TRBJ2-3, with TRBD2 identical over 7 bases. The V gene end was trimmed by 5 bases and the J gene end by 1 base; junction bases not matched to a gene: 6. This CDR3 has 15 amino acids. Germline CDR1 MNHNY, CDR2 SVGAGI (reference sequence). The CDR3 spells CASSSLAVGTDTQYF. In DNA, the CDR3 is TGTGCCAGCAGTAGTCTAGCGGTGGGCACAGATACGCAGTATTTT.

J is TRBJ2-3 and V is TRBV29-1; no reliable D call. The CDR3 consists of 11 residues. V lost 2 bases, J lost 8 bases, and 8 bases lay in between. Germline V gene data show CDR1 as SQVTM and CDR2 as ANQGSEA. CDR3 in amino acids: CSVETPSTQYF. The CDR3 bases are TGCAGCGTTGAAACCCCTAGTACGCAGTATTTT.

V gene TRBV6-1 combines with J gene TRBJ2-3; 10 bases align to TRBD2. Trimming cost V 3 bases and J 4 bases; bases outside gene matches: 10. In germline, CDR1 is MNHNS, CDR2 SASEGT. The CDR3 extends over 17 amino acids. This chain's CDR3 is CASSDIVAGGGADTQYF. The CDR3 DNA reads as TGTGCCAGCAGTGATATCGTAGCGGGGGGCGGCGCAGATACGCAGTATTTT.